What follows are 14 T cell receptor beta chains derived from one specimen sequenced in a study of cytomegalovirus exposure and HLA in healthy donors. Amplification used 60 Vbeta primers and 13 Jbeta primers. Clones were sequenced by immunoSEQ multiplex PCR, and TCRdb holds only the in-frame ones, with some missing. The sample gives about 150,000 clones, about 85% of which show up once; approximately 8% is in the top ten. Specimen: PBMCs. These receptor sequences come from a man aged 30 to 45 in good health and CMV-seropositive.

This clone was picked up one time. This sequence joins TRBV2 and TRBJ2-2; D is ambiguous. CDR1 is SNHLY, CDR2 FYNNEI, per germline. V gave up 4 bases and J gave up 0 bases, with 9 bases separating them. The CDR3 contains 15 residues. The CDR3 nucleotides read TGTGCCAGCAGTGGGTTTGGCCCGAACACCGGGGAGCTGTTTTTT. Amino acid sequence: CASSGFGPNTGELFF.

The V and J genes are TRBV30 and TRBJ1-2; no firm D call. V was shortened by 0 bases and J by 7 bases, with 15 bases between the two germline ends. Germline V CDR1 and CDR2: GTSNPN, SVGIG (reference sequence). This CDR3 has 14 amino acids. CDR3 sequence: CAWSVGRTRVGYTF. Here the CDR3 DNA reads TGTGCCTGGAGTGTTGGCCGAACTCGGGTTGGCTACACCTTC.

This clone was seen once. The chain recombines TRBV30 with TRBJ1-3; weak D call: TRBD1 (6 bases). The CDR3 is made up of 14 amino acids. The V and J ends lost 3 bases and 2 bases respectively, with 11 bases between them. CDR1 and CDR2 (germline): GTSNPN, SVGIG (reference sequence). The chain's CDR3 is CAWSRGSTGNTIYF. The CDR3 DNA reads TGTGCCTGGAGCAGGGGAAGTACTGGAAACACCATATATTTT.

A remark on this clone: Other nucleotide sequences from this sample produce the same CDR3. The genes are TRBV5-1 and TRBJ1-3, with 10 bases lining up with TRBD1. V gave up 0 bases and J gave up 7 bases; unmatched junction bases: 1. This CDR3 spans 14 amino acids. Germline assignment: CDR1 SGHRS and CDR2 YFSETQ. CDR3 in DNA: TGCGCCAGCAGCTTGGCGGACAGGGGGAACACCATATATTTT. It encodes CASSLADRGNTIYF.

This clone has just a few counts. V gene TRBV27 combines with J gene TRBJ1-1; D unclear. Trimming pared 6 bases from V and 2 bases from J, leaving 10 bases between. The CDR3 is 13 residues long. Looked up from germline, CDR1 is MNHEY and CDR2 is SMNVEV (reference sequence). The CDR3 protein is CASSPTLNTEAFF. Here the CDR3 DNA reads TGTGCCAGCAGCCCGACACTTAACACTGAAGCTTTCTTT.

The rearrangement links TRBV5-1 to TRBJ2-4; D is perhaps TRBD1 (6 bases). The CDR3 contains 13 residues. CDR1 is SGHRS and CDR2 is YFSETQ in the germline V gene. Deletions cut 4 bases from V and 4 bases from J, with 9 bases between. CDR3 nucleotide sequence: TGCGCCAGCAGCAAAGGACAGAAAAACATTCAGTACTTC. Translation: CASSKGQKNIQYF.

In nucleotides, the CDR3 is TGTGCCAGCAGCCCAGGGGCTAGTGAACGGCAGTACTTC. It is translated as CASSPGASERQYF. The chain employs TRBV7-2 and TRBJ2-7; the D gene is possibly TRBD1 (6 bases). Germline loops: CDR1 SGHTA, CDR2 FQGNSA. The CDR3 is 13 residues long. V was pared by 5 bases and J by 9 bases, with 17 bases between.

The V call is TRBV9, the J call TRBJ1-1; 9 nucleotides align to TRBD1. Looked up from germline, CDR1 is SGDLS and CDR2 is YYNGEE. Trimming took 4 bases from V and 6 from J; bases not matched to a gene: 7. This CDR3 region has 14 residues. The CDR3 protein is CASSKGQGLPEAFF. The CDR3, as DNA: TGTGCCAGCAGCAAGGGACAGGGTTTACCTGAAGCTTTCTTT.

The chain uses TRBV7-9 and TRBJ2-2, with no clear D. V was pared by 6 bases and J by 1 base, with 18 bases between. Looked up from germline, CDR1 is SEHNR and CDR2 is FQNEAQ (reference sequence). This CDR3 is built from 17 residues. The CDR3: CASREKWQRMNTGELFF. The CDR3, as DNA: TGTGCCAGCAGAGAAAAGTGGCAGAGGATGAACACCGGGGAGCTGTTTTTT.

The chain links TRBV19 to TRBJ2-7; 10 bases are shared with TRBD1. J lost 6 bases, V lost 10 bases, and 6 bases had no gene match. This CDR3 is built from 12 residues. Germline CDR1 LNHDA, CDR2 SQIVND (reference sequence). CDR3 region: CATGDRGIEQYF. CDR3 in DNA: TGTGCCACCGGGGACAGGGGCATCGAGCAGTACTTC.

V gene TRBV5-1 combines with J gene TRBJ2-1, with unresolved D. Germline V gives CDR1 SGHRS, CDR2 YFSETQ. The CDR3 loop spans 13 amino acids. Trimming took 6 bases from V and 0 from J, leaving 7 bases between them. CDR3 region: CASTSDSYNEQFF. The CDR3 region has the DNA TGCGCCAGCACATCAGACTCCTACAATGAGCAGTTCTTC.

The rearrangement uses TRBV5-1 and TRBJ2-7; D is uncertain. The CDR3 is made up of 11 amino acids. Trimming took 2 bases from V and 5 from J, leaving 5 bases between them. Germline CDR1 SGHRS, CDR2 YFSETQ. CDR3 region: CASSLEDEQYF. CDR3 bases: TGCGCCAGCAGCTTAGAGGACGAGCAGTACTTC.

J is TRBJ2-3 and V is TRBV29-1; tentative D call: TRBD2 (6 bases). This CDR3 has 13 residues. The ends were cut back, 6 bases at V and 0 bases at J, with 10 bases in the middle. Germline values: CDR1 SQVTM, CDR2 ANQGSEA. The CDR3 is CSVAGTSTDTQYF. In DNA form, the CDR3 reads TGCAGCGTCGCCGGGACTAGCACAGATACGCAGTATTTT.

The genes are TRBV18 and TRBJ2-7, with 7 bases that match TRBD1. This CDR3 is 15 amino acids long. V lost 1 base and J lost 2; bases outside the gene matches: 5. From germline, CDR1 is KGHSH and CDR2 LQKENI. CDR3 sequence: CASSPLTGSTYEQYF. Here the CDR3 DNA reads TGTGCCAGCTCACCACTGACAGGGTCAACCTACGAGCAGTACTTC.